Listed below are T cell receptor beta chains from one sample, sequenced in a study of regulatory T cells in long-lasting Graves disease. Using its own MiXCR run on the multiplex PCR reads, TCRdb lists one record per CDR3 protein. Counted here are some 490,000 distinct CDR3 sequences, more than 10% occurring once; the ten biggest clones make up roughly 9.3%. Another study also made use of these data, one on T cells in Graves' hyperthyroidism and ophthalmopathy.

This specimen consisted of peripheral blood mononuclear cells (PBMCs), obtained at new diagnosis, from a patient treated with antithyroid drugs. The receptors were sampled from a woman younger than 45 with Graves disease. CDR3s include the opening cysteine and the closing phenylalanine or tryptophan. The D gene is left open where the match is weak. Only part of the rows carry a size: once, few, many, or a class if the clone is expanded.

V	size	D	J	DNA	CDR3
TRBV19	-	-	TRBJ2-1	TGTGCCAGTACCACGGACCCCAGTGGCTACAATGAGCAGTTCTTC	CASTTDPSGYNEQFF
TRBV28	many	TRBD2	TRBJ2-7	TGTGCCAGCAGTTGGTCGCCGGTAGCGGGAGGGGACTACGAGCAGTACTTC	CASSWSPVAGGDYEQYF
TRBV12-3/TRBV12-4	few	-	TRBJ1-6	TGTGCCAGCAGTTCTTCTAGCTCCTATAATTCACCCCTCCACTTT	CASSSSSSYNSPLHF
TRBV7-9	-	TRBD1	TRBJ1-1	TGTGCCAGCAGCTTAGCGAGACCGGGACAGGGCGGCATGAACACTGAAGCTTTCTTT	CASSLARPGQGGMNTEAFF
TRBV7-6	many	-	TRBJ1-4	TGTGCCAGCAGCCTTGGGGCAGGAGAGGAAAAACTGTTTTTT	CASSLGAGEEKLFF
TRBV27	many	-	TRBJ2-1	TGTGCCAGCAGTTTATCGATGGGCAATGAGCAGTTCTTC	CASSLSMGNEQFF
TRBV15	many	-	TRBJ2-1	TGTGCCACCAGCGGGACGTTCTACAATGAGCAGTTCTTC	CATSGTFYNEQFF
TRBV28	-	-	TRBJ2-7	TGTGCCAGCAGAGAAGGGTTGGCCGAGCAGTACTTC	CASREGLAEQYF
TRBV2	many	TRBD2	TRBJ2-7	TGTGCCAGCAGTGATCTAGCGGGAGGTTACTACGAGCAGTACTTC	CASSDLAGGYYEQYF
TRBV2	many	-	TRBJ1-6	TGTGCCAGCAGTGGAGAAGGGACTGCTAATTCACCCCTCCACTTT	CASSGEGTANSPLHF
TRBV18	few	-	TRBJ1-5	TGTGCCAGCTCAAAAAACGGTCCTAGCAATCAGCCCCAGCATTTT	CASSKNGPSNQPQHF
TRBV12-5	many	-	TRBJ2-1	TGTGCTAGTGGTTTTGGGAACTCCTACAATGAGCAGTTCTTC	CASGFGNSYNEQFF
TRBV20-1	many	TRBD2	TRBJ2-7	TGCAGTGCCCCTAGCGGGCCAACCTACGAGCAGTACTTC	CSAPSGPTYEQYF
TRBV9	-	-	TRBJ2-1	TGTGCCAGCAGCGTAACTTATCAGGGGGGGATAGATGAGCAGTTCTTC	CASSVTYQGGIDEQFF
TRBV25-1	many	TRBD1	TRBJ1-2	TGTGCCAGTGAACAGGGGGACTATGGCTACACCTTC	CASEQGDYGYTF
TRBV28	many	TRBD1	TRBJ1-2	TGTGCCAGCAGTTTATCCCCGACAGGGCGAAGCTATGGCTACACCTTC	CASSLSPTGRSYGYTF
TRBV20-1	-	-	TRBJ1-1	TGCAGTGCTAGAGGCCCCGGGAACTCTGAAGCTTTCTTT	CSARGPGNSEAFF
TRBV29-1	few	-	TRBJ1-1	TGCAGCGTCCAGGGACATGAGGCTTTCTTT	CSVQGHEAFF
TRBV6-1	many	-	TRBJ2-1	TGTGCCAGCGTCGGCAGCTCCTACAATGAGCAGTTCTTC	CASVGSSYNEQFF
TRBV7-9	many	-	TRBJ2-7	TGTGCCAGCAGCTTAGCCTTGGCTCCCTACGAGCAGTACTTC	CASSLALAPYEQYF
TRBV9	many	-	TRBJ2-7	TGTGCCAGCAGCGTCGACAGCTCCTACGAGCAGTACTTC	CASSVDSSYEQYF
TRBV28	many	-	TRBJ2-3	TGTGCCAGCAGTTTATTTGAGGACAATTGGTACGGGTCTCGTCCTAGCACAGATACGCAGTATTTT	CASSLFEDNWYGSRPSTDTQYF
TRBV19	-	-	TRBJ2-3	TGTGCCAGTAGTAGGAAAGGAGATACGCAGTATTTT	CASSRKGDTQYF
TRBV5-8	many	-	TRBJ2-3	TGTGCCAGCAGCCCCAGGGACCCAAGCACAGATACGCAGTATTTT	CASSPRDPSTDTQYF
TRBV30	many	-	TRBJ2-2	TGTGCCTGGAGTCGGGGCGCACTAGAGAGGTCCGGGGAGCTGTTTTTT	CAWSRGALERSGELFF
TRBV7-2	many	-	TRBJ1-1	TGTGCCAGCAGCTTAACGAGGGCCCGTAGGCCGAACACTGAAGCTTTCTTT	CASSLTRARRPNTEAFF
TRBV12-3/TRBV12-4	many	-	TRBJ1-2	TGTGCCAGCAGTTTAAGCCCCCCTCACTATGGCTACACCTTC	CASSLSPPHYGYTF
TRBV6-5	many	TRBD2	TRBJ2-3	TGTGCCAGCAGTTACCCCATACTAGCGGGAGTCCCCAAAAGCACAGATACGCAGTATTTT	CASSYPILAGVPKSTDTQYF
TRBV6-2/TRBV6-3	few	-	TRBJ1-1	TGTGCCAGCAGTTACTGGCAGGGAAGCACTGAAGCTTTCTTT	CASSYWQGSTEAFF
TRBV6-2/TRBV6-3	few	-	TRBJ1-5	TGTGCCGGCAGTTATTCGGCGGGATATCAGCCCCAGCATTTT	CAGSYSAGYQPQHF
TRBV25-1	few	-	TRBJ2-2	TGTGCCAGCAGTGAACTAGGGAACACCGGGGAGCTGTTTTTT	CASSELGNTGELFF
TRBV2	many	TRBD2	TRBJ2-7	TGTGCCAGCAGTGACGCTGCGGGAGGGGATGTCTACGAGCAGTACTTC	CASSDAAGGDVYEQYF
TRBV6-2/TRBV6-3	many	TRBD2	TRBJ2-1	TGTGCCAGCCAAAGTTGGTCTAGCGGGAGGGGGAGGTCCTACAATGAGCAGTTCTTC	CASQSWSSGRGRSYNEQFF
TRBV18	many	TRBD1	TRBJ1-6	TGTGCCAGCTCACCCCGGGACAGTGCCTATAATTCACCCCTCCACTTT	CASSPRDSAYNSPLHF
TRBV6-5	-	-	TRBJ2-2	TGTGCCAGCAGTTACGTAACTAGCCTCACCGGGGAGCTGTTTTTT	CASSYVTSLTGELFF
TRBV10-1	few	-	TRBJ1-2	TGCGCCAGCAGTGAACAGAAAAGCGGAGGCTACACCTTC	CASSEQKSGGYTF
TRBV13	many	TRBD2	TRBJ2-7	TGTGCCAGCAGGCCCGGACTAGCGGGCTTCAACGAGCAGTACTTC	CASRPGLAGFNEQYF